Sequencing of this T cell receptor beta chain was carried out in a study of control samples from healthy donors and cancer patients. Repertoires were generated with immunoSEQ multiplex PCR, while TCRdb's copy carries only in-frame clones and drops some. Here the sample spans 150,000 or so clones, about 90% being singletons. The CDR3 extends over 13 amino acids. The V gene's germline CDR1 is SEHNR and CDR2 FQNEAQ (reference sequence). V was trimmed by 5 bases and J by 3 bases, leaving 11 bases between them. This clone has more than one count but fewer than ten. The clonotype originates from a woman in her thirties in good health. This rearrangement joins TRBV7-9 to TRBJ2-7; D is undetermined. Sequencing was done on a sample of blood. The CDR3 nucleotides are TGTGCCAGCAGCCCCGGGCCCTACTACGAGCAGTACTTC. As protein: CASSPGPYYEQYF.